This T cell receptor (beta chain) originates from a study of cytomegalovirus exposure and HLA in healthy donors. In the PCR, 60 Vbeta and 13 Jbeta primers were used. TCRdb keeps only in-frame clones here, not all; method: immunoSEQ multiplex PCR. The table lists 100,000 to 120,000 clones, 75% to 90% of them singletons. The length of the CDR3 is 14 residues. The V gene's germline CDR1 is SNHLY and CDR2 FYNNEI. V trimming: 5 bases; J trimming: 4 bases; junction bases outside the gene matches: 6. The clonotype was recovered from a man aged 25 to 40 in good health and CMV-seropositive. This chain connects TRBV2 to TRBJ2-7, with TRBD1 matching 9 bases. Sequenced sample: PBMCs. DNA for the CDR3: TGTGCCAGCAGTCCGGGACAGGGAGTTTACGAGCAGTACTTC. Translated: CASSPGQGVYEQYF. The full variable domain, in which reference TRBV2 and TRBJ2-7 provide the parts outside the CDR3, is EPEVTQTPSHQVTQMGQEVILRCVPISNHLYFYWYRQILGQKVEFLVSFYNNEISEKSEIFDDQFSVERPDGSNFTLKIRSTKLEDSAMYFCASSPGQGVYEQYFGPGTRLTVT.